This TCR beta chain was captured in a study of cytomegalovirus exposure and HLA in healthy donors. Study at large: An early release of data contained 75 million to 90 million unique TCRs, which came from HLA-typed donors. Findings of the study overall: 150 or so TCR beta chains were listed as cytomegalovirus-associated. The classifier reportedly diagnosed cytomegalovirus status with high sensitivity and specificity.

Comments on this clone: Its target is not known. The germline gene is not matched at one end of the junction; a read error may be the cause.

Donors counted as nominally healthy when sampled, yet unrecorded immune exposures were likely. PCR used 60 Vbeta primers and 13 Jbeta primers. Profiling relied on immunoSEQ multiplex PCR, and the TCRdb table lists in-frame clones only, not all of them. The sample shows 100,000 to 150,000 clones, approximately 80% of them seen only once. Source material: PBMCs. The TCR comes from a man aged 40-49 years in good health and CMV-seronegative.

The CDR3 loop is CASTLPGQGNSPLHF. The CDR3 DNA is TGTGCCAGCACCTTACCGGGACAGGGAAATTCACCCCTCCACTTT. This chain links TRBV7-9 with TRBJ1-6, with 9 bases that match TRBD1. The CDR3 sequence is 15 residues long. Germline CDR1 and CDR2: SEHNR and FQNEAQ (reference sequence).